This T cell receptor beta chain was sequenced for a study of blood T cell repertoires in COVID-19. Study-level background: Samples came from the United States, Italy and Spain, spanning acute and convalescent COVID-19. T cells, B-cell-depleted T cells, or PBMCs provided the cDNA or gDNA that served as material.

CDR3 length: 17 residues. Unmatched junction bases numbered 14, after V lost 5 bases and J lost 2 bases. Germline CDR1 is SGHAT and CDR2 is FQNNGV. Under the authors' procedure: Reference gene primer amplification gave estimated nucleated cell counts. The repertoire was sequenced with immunoSEQ multiplex PCR; TCRdb's copy has only in-frame clones and lacks some. That table gives V, J and clone size, and the DNA gave D and trimming. The sample lists about 210,000 clones, around 80% occurring once. Specimen: peripheral blood. This sequence was found in a woman aged 40-49 years with acute or convalescent COVID-19. V and J are TRBV11-2 and TRBJ2-7; 8 nucleotides align to TRBD1. CDR3 in amino acids: CASSPQLGQGEAYEQYF. CDR3 coding DNA: TGTGCCAGCAGCCCCCAGCTCGGACAGGGAGAGGCCTACGAGCAGTACTTC.